This T cell receptor (beta chain) was sequenced during a study of OX40 agonist ivuxolimab in advanced cancers. Study-level information: Subjects had a mean age of about 61 years, with a range of about 20 to 85; around 80% were male. Two patients with cutaneous melanoma and one with hepatocellular carcinoma, three in total, showed partial responses.

Assay used: immunoSEQ multiplex PCR; TCRdb lists only in-frame clones, some missing. Of 40,000 to 60,000 clones listed, around 85% are singletons. V was shortened by 0 bases and J by 3 bases, with 7 bases between the two germline ends. The CDR3 runs to 14 residues. Germline V gene lookup returns CDR1 SGDLS and CDR2 YYNGEE. Sample: CD4+ or CD8+ T cells sorted from blood, taken in a trial of the OX40 agonist ivuxolimab. The TCR was taken from an adult with an advanced solid tumor such as melanoma, head and neck, liver or kidney cancer. The rearrangement joins TRBV9 to TRBJ1-3; D uncertain. CDR3 sequence reads: CASSVAGNGNTIYF. CDR3 nucleotides: TGTGCCAGCAGCGTAGCTGGGAATGGAAACACCATATATTTT.